This T cell receptor (beta chain) was retrieved from a study of identical twins. The study's findings and limits: Cord blood beta clonotypes present at high abundance carried fewer insertions; no such pattern appeared in memory repertoires.

The V and J ends lost 6 bases and 0 bases, in that order; junction bases with no gene match: 9. The CDR3 runs to 18 residues. CDR1 and CDR2 (germline): ENHRY, SYGVKD. cDNA molecules carried unique molecular identifiers, and template switching added a universal primer site. TCRdb reprocessed the 5' RACE reads with MiXCR, giving one entry per CDR3 protein. The sample lists 1.5 million or so distinct CDR3 sequences, around 33% occurring once. Concerning this clonotype itself: The antigen remains unidentified.

The sequencing sample was made of cord blood. The origin of this receptor is a newborn girl in good health. The chain is built from TRBV10-3 and TRBJ2-6, with 9 bases identical to TRBD1. This CDR3 is CAIRTRDRDLSGANVLTF. The DNA of the CDR3 is TGTGCCATCAGAACCCGGGACAGGGACCTCTCTGGGGCCAACGTCCTGACTTTC.